This entry is about one T cell receptor beta chain. Trimming stripped 0 bases from V and 1 base from J, with 6 bases between. Germline V lookup: CDR1 MNHEY, CDR2 SVGEGT. The CDR3 contains 15 residues. Study processing details: Counts of nucleated cells, estimated from reference gene primer amplification, were obtained. The protocol was immunoSEQ multiplex PCR, while the TCRdb copy is restricted to in-frame clones and leaves out a portion. V, J and clone size derive from that table, while D and trimming were established from the DNA sequence. Among about 160,000 clones listed, 87% were seen once. The data derive from a study of blood T cell repertoires in COVID-19. Study-wide background: COVID-19 samples collected from the United States, Italy and Spain covered acute and convalescent phases.

V is TRBV6-2 or TRBV6-3 and J is TRBJ2-2; the D is unclear. Sequencing was done on a sample of peripheral blood. The clonotype was recovered from a woman aged 55-70 years with active or convalescent COVID-19. The CDR3 DNA sequence: TGTGCCAGCAGTTACTCGGCAGAGAACACCGGGGAGCTGTTTTTT. Amino acid sequence: CASSYSAENTGELFF.